The rows below give T cell receptor beta chains drawn from one sample of a study of graft-versus-host responses after intestinal transplantation. For these receptors, no antigen is known. Generated by immunoSEQ multiplex PCR, the TCRdb table keeps only in-frame clones and is missing some. The table includes 100,000 to 120,000 clones, approximately 92% detected once. The specimen comprised unstimulated CD8+ T cells sorted from spleen or lymph node cells, sampled before intestinal transplant. The receptors here all came from a human donor who received an intestinal transplant. Both conserved end residues are part of each CDR3. The D gene is left open where the match is weak. The size of a clone is reported for some rows only, either as once, few or many, or as a class for expanded clones.

len: 14; abundance: NA; j_gene: TRBJ1-1; d_gene: NA; v_gene: TRBV7-9; CDR3nt: TGTGCCAGCAGCTTGGGGGAAAGGAACACTGAAGCTTTCTTT; CDR3aa: CASSLGERNTEAFF
len: 15; abundance: once; j_gene: TRBJ2-7; d_gene: TRBD2; v_gene: TRBV6-1; CDR3nt: TGTGCCAGCGTGGTGAGGACTAGCGGCGCCTACGAGCAGTACTTC; CDR3aa: CASVVRTSGAYEQYF
len: 14; abundance: NA; j_gene: TRBJ1-1; d_gene: NA; v_gene: TRBV5-4; CDR3nt: TGTGCCAGCAGCTTAATTACAGGGTTAACTGAAGCTTTCTTT; CDR3aa: CASSLITGLTEAFF
len: 14; abundance: NA; j_gene: TRBJ2-7; d_gene: TRBD1; v_gene: TRBV10-2; CDR3nt: TGCGCCAGCAGTGAGGACAGGGGGCTAGGAGAGCAGTACTTC; CDR3aa: CASSEDRGLGEQYF
len: 17; abundance: NA; j_gene: TRBJ2-6; d_gene: TRBD1; v_gene: TRBV10-1; CDR3nt: TGCGCCAGCAGGGACGGGAACAGGGGGCCTGGGGCCAACGTCCTGACTTTC; CDR3aa: CASRDGNRGPGANVLTF
len: 13; abundance: NA; j_gene: TRBJ2-5; d_gene: TRBD1; v_gene: TRBV7-9; CDR3nt: TGTGCCAGCAGGGGGACAGGACAAGAGACCCAGTACTTC; CDR3aa: CASRGTGQETQYF
len: 16; abundance: NA; j_gene: TRBJ1-2; d_gene: NA; v_gene: TRBV14; CDR3nt: TGTGCCAGCAGCCAAGTCTTGGGGGCAAGGAACTATGGCTACACCTTC; CDR3aa: CASSQVLGARNYGYTF
len: 14; abundance: NA; j_gene: TRBJ2-2; d_gene: NA; v_gene: TRBV5-1; CDR3nt: TGCGCCAGCAGGCAACTGGAGAACACCGGGGAGCTGTTTTTT; CDR3aa: CASRQLENTGELFF
len: 15; abundance: NA; j_gene: TRBJ2-3; d_gene: TRBD1; v_gene: TRBV5-1; CDR3nt: TGCGCCAGCAGCTCGACTACAGGGGGCACAGATACGCAGTATTTT; CDR3aa: CASSSTTGGTDTQYF
len: 14; abundance: NA; j_gene: TRBJ1-1; d_gene: NA; v_gene: TRBV5-1; CDR3nt: TGCGCCAGCAGCTTGGTTAGCATGAACACTGAAGCTTTCTTT; CDR3aa: CASSLVSMNTEAFF
len: 14; abundance: NA; j_gene: TRBJ1-1; d_gene: NA; v_gene: TRBV4-1; CDR3nt: TGCGCCAGCAGCCAAGCGGGGGCGTTTTCTGAAGCTTTCTTT; CDR3aa: CASSQAGAFSEAFF
len: 11; abundance: NA; j_gene: TRBJ2-1; d_gene: NA; v_gene: TRBV30; CDR3nt: TGTGCCTGGGGGAGTCAGTCCGAGCAGTTCTTC; CDR3aa: CAWGSQSEQFF
len: 15; abundance: NA; j_gene: TRBJ2-7; d_gene: TRBD2; v_gene: TRBV4-1; CDR3nt: TGCGCCAGCAGCCAAGTGACTAGCGGTGACTACGAGCAGTACTTC; CDR3aa: CASSQVTSGDYEQYF
len: 15; abundance: NA; j_gene: TRBJ2-2; d_gene: TRBD2; v_gene: TRBV27; CDR3nt: TGTGCCAGCAGTTTGGGACTAGGGTACACCGGGGAGCTGTTTTTT; CDR3aa: CASSLGLGYTGELFF
len: 15; abundance: NA; j_gene: TRBJ1-1; d_gene: TRBD1; v_gene: TRBV27; CDR3nt: TGTGCCAGCAGTCTCCGGGGGACAGGGAACACTGAAGCTTTCTTT; CDR3aa: CASSLRGTGNTEAFF
len: 12; abundance: NA; j_gene: TRBJ1-1; d_gene: NA; v_gene: TRBV2; CDR3nt: TGTGCCAGCTGGTATAGTTACACTGAAGCTTTCTTT; CDR3aa: CASWYSYTEAFF
len: 14; abundance: once; j_gene: TRBJ1-1; d_gene: NA; v_gene: TRBV29-1; CDR3nt: TGCAGCGTTGGAGGGGACTCCATGAACACTGAAGCTTTCTTT; CDR3aa: CSVGGDSMNTEAFF
len: 14; abundance: NA; j_gene: TRBJ2-1; d_gene: NA; v_gene: TRBV29-1; CDR3nt: TGCAGCGCCGAGGTCGGGAGCTCCTACAATGAGCAGTTCTTC; CDR3aa: CSAEVGSSYNEQFF
len: 15; abundance: NA; j_gene: TRBJ2-1; d_gene: TRBD2; v_gene: TRBV15; CDR3nt: TGTGCCACCAGCAGAGAAACTAGCGGGAAAAATGAGCAGTTCTTC; CDR3aa: CATSRETSGKNEQFF
len: 15; abundance: NA; j_gene: TRBJ2-1; d_gene: NA; v_gene: TRBV5-1; CDR3nt: TGCGCCAGCCATATGGGAGCCTATTCCTACAATGAGCAGTTCTTC; CDR3aa: CASHMGAYSYNEQFF